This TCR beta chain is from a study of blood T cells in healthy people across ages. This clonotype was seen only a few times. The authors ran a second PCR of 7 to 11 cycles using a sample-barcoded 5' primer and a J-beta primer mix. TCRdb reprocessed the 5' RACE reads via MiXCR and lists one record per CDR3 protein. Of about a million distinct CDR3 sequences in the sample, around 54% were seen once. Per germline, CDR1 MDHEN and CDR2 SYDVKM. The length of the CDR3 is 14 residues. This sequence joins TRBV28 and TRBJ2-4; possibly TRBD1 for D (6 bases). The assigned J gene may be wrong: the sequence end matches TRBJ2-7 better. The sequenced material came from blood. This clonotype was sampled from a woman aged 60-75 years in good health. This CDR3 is CASSGGQKPYEQYF. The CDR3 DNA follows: TGTGCCAGCAGTGGCGGACAGAAACCCTACGAGCAGTACTTC.